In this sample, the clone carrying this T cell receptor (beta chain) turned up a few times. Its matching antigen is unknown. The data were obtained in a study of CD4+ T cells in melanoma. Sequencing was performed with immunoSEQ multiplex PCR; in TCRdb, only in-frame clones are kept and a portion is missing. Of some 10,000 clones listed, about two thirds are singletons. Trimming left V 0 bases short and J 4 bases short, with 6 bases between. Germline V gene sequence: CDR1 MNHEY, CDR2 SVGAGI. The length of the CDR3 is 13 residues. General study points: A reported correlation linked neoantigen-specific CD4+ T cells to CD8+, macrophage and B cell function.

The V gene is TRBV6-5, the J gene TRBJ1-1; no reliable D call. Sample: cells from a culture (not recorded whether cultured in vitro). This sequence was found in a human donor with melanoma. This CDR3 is CASSYSEVTEAFF. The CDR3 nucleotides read TGTGCCAGCAGTTACTCGGAAGTCACTGAAGCTTTCTTT.